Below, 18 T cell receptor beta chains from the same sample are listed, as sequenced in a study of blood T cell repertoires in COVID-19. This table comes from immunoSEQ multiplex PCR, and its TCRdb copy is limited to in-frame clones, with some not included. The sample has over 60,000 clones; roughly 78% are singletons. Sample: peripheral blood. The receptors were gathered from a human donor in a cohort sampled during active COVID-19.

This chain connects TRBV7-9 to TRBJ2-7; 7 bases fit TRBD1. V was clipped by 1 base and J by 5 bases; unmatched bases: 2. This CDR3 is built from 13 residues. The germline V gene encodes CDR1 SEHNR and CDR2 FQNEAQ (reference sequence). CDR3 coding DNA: TGTGCCAGCAGCTTAGACAGGGGCGACGAGCAGTACTTC. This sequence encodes CASSLDRGDEQYF.

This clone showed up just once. CDR3 amino acids: CASSETFLGSTARSGNTIYF. As DNA, the CDR3 is TGTGCCAGCAGTGAAACTTTTCTAGGCAGTACTGCTCGCTCTGGAAACACCATATATTTT. The chain has TRBV6-1 and TRBJ1-3; no clear D. Germline V CDR1 and CDR2: MNHNS, SASEGT. The length of the CDR3 is 20 residues. The V and J ends lost 2 bases and 0 bases respectively, with 23 bases between them.

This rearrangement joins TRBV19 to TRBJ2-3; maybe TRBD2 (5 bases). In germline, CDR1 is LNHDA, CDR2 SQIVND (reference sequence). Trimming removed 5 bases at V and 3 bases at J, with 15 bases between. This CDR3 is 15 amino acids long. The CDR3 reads CASSLAAVGTDTQYF. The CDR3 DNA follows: TGTGCCAGTAGTCTGGCAGCGGTGGGGACAGATACGCAGTATTTT.

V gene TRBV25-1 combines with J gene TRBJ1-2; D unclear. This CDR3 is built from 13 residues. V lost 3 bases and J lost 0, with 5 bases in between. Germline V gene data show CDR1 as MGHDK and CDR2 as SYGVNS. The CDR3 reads CASSESANYGYTF. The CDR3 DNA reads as TGTGCCAGCAGTGAGTCAGCTAACTATGGCTACACCTTC.

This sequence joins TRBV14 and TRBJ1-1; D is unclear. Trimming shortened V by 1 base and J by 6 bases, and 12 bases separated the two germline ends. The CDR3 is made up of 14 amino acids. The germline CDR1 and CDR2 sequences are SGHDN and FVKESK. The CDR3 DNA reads TGTGCCAGCAGCCAAGTTACCCCCCGAGCTGAAGCTTTCTTT. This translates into CASSQVTPRAEAFF.

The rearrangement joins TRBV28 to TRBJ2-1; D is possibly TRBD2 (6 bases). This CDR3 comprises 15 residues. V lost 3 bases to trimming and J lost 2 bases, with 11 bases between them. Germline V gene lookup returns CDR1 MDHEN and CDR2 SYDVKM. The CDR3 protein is CASSFRRGTYNEQFF. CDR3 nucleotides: TGTGCCAGCAGTTTCAGACGGGGGACCTACAATGAGCAGTTCTTC.

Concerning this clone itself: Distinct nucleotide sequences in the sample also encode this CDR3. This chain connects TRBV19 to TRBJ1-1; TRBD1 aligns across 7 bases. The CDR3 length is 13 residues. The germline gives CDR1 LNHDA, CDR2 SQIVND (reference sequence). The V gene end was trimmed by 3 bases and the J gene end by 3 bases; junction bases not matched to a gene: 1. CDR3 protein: CASSIDRDTEAFF. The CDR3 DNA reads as TGTGCCAGTAGTATTGACAGGGACACTGAAGCTTTCTTT. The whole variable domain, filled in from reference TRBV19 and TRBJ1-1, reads DGGITQSPKYLFRKEGQNVTLSCEQNLNHDAMYWYRQDPGQGLRLIYYSQIVNDFQKGDIAEGYSVSREKKESFPLTVTSAQKNPTAFYLCASSIDRDTEAFFGQGTRLTVV.

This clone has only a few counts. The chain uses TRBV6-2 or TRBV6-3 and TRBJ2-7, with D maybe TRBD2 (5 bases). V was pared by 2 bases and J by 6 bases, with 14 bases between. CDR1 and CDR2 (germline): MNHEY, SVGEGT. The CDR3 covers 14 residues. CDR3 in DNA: TGTGCCAGCAGTTACACGGTCACGGGGTTCGAGCAGTACTTC. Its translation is CASSYTVTGFEQYF.

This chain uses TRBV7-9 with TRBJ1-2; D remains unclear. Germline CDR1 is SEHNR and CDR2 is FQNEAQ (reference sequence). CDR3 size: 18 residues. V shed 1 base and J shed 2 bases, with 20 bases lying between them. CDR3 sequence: CASSLGEGIRAGNYGYTF. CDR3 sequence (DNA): TGTGCCAGCAGCTTAGGAGAGGGTATTCGGGCAGGAAACTATGGCTACACCTTC.

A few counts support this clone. As DNA, the CDR3 is TGTGCCAGCAGTGAAGCATCGGCGGTAGCTAACTATGGCTACACCTTC. Residues: CASSEASAVANYGYTF. This rearrangement joins TRBV6-1 to TRBJ1-2; D not resolved. The CDR3 extends over 16 amino acids. V lost 0 bases and J lost 0, with 11 bases in between. The germline CDR1 and CDR2 sequences are MNHNS and SASEGT.

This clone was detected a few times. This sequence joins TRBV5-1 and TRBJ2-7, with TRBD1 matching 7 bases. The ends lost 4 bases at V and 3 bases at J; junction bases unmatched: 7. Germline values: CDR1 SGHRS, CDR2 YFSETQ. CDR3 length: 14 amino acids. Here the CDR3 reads CASSQYRGDYEQYF. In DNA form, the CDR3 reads TGCGCCAGCAGCCAGTACAGGGGCGACTACGAGCAGTACTTC.

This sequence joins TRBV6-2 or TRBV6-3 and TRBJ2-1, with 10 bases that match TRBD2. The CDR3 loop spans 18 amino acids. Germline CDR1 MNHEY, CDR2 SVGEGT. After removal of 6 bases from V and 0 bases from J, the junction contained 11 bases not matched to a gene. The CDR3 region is CASSTGLAGEGSYNEQFF. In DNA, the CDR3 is TGTGCCAGCAGCACCGGGCTAGCGGGAGAAGGCTCCTACAATGAGCAGTTCTTC.

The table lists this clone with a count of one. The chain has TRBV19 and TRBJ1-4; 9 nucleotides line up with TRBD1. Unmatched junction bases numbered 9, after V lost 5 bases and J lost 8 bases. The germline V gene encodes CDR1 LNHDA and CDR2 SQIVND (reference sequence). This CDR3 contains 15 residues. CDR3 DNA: TGTGCCAGTAGTGAAGCCGGGACAGGGAACGAAAAACTGTTTTTT. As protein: CASSEAGTGNEKLFF.

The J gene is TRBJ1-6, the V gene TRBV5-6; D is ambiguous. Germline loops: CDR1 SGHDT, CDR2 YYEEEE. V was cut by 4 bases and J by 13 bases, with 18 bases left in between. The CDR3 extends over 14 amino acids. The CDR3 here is CASSLFIGGSPLHF. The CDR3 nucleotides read TGTGCCAGCAGCCTCTTCATCGGCGGGTCGCCCCTCCACTTT.

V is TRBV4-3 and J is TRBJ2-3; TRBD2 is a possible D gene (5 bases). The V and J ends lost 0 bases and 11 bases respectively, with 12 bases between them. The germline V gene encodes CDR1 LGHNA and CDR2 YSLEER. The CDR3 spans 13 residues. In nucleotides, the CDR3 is TGCGCCAGCAGCCAAGAACTAGACTACCTGCAGTATTTT. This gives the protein CASSQELDYLQYF.

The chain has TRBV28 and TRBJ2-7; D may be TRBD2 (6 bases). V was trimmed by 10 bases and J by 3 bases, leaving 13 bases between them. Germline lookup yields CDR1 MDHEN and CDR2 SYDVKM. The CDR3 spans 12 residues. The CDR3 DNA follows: TGTGCCACCAGGGACTCCCTCTACGAGCAGTACTTC. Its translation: CATRDSLYEQYF. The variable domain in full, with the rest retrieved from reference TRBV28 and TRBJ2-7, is DVKVTQSSRYLVKRTGEKVFLECVQDMDHENMFWYRQDPGLGLRLIYFSYDVKMKEKGDIPEGYSVSREKKERFSLILESASTNQTSMYLCATRDSLYEQYFGPGTRLTVT.

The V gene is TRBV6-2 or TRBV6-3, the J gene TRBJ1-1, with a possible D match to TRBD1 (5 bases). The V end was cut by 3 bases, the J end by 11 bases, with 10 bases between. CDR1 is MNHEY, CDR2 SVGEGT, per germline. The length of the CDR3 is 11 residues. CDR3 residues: CASSYSGEAFF. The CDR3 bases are TGTGCCAGCAGTTATTCGGGGGAGGCTTTCTTT.

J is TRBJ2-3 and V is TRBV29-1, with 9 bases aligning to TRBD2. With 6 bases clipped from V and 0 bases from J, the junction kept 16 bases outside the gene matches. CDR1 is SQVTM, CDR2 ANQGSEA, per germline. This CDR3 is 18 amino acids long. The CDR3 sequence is CSVARGLAVLTSTDTQYF. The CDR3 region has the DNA TGCAGCGTGGCCCGGGGACTAGCCGTTCTTACTAGCACAGATACGCAGTATTTT.